The text below deals with one TCR beta chain. The source of the sample is a study of control samples from healthy donors and cancer patients. Profiling relied on immunoSEQ multiplex PCR, and the TCRdb table lists in-frame clones only, not all of them. The table lists 55,000 to 65,000 clones, around 87% of them singletons. Trimming at V came to 4 bases and at J to 2 bases, leaving 10 bases not matched to a gene. This CDR3 is 16 amino acids long. Germline lookup yields CDR1 SGDLS and CDR2 YYNGEE. The sequence derives from a woman aged 55-69 years with lung cancer. Sequencing was carried out using PBMCs. The chain links TRBV9 to TRBJ2-3, with 7 bases aligning to TRBD1. The CDR3 loop reads CASSTPGTENTDTQYF. The DNA of the CDR3 is TGTGCCAGCAGCACGCCAGGGACAGAAAACACAGATACGCAGTATTTT.